A selection of T cell receptor beta chains follows, all from one sample in a study of shared clonotypes between healthy human individuals. The table came from immunoSEQ multiplex PCR; TCRdb's copy has only in-frame clones and leaves some out. Of roughly 1.4 million clones detected, around 98.5% appear once; the ten largest clones hold approximately 0.4%. Material: naive CD4+ T cells sorted from blood. All receptors derive from a man aged 25-45 years in good health. The CDR3 runs from the conserved cysteine through the conserved F or W. The D gene is left open where the match is weak. Only part of the rows carry a size: once, few, many, or a class if the clone is expanded.

-,TRBV7-6,-,TRBJ2-7,TGTGCCAGCAGCTTGAGTCCCGGGACAACCTACGAGCAGTACTTC,CASSLSPGTTYEQYF
TRBD1,TRBV11-1,-,TRBJ1-1,TGTGCCAGCAGCCACATCGAGACAGGGTCTTCCACTGAAGCTTTCTTT,CASSHIETGSSTEAFF
TRBD1,TRBV11-3,-,TRBJ2-1,TGTGCCAGCAGCTTAGACACAGGGGGCGCTTCTAATGAGCAGTTCTTC,CASSLDTGGASNEQFF
TRBD1,TRBV4-3,-,TRBJ2-6,TGCGCCAGCAGTATAAGCCCCGGGACAGGGGCGGGCGGGGCCAACGTCCTGACTTTC,CASSISPGTGAGGANVLTF
TRBD1,TRBV9,-,TRBJ2-7,TGTGCCAGCAGCGTCGGACAGGTGATCGGCCCTGGGTACGAGCAGTACTTC,CASSVGQVIGPGYEQYF
-,TRBV18,-,TRBJ1-1,TGTGCCAGCTCCAATGTGCGATTGAACACTGAAGCTTTCTTT,CASSNVRLNTEAFF
-,TRBV18,-,TRBJ2-7,TGTGCCAGCTCACCCTATTCCTACGAGCAGTACTTC,CASSPYSYEQYF
TRBD1,TRBV28,once,TRBJ2-3,TGTGCCAGCAGTTCACTACAGGGGGCACTAACGGATACGCAGTATTTT,CASSSLQGALTDTQYF
-,TRBV11-3,-,TRBJ2-1,TGTGCCAGCAGCTTAGTGACCAGTAATGAGCAGTTCTTC,CASSLVTSNEQFF
-,TRBV6-5,-,TRBJ2-7,TGTGCCAGCAGTTCGGCGGACACCTACGAGCAGTACTTC,CASSSADTYEQYF
-,TRBV18,-,TRBJ2-1,TGTGCCAGCTCACCACCCCCAGCGCCTTACAATGAGCAGTTCTTC,CASSPPPAPYNEQFF
-,TRBV29-1,-,TRBJ2-6,TGCAGCGTTGAAGATCAGGACAACGTCCTGACTTTC,CSVEDQDNVLTF
-,TRBV6-1,-,TRBJ2-1,TGTGCCAGCAGTCGTTCAGTTGCCTACAATGAGCAGTTCTTC,CASSRSVAYNEQFF
-,TRBV9,-,TRBJ1-2,TGTGCCAGCAGCGTAGGAGGAACAGGCCCGATCTATGGCTACACCTTC,CASSVGGTGPIYGYTF
-,TRBV28,-,TRBJ2-3,TGTGCCAGCAGTTTTCTTAGCCCCACAGATACGCAGTATTTT,CASSFLSPTDTQYF
TRBD1,TRBV6-6,-,TRBJ2-7,TGTGCCAGCAGGTCGAACAGGGGAACCTACGAGCAGTACTTC,CASRSNRGTYEQYF
TRBD2,TRBV7-6,-,TRBJ2-7,TGTGCCAGCAGCTTAGATTCGGCTAGCGGATACGAGCAGTACTTC,CASSLDSASGYEQYF
TRBD2,TRBV18,-,TRBJ2-7,TGTGCCAGCTCACCCGGACTAGCGGGAGGCCCTCGGAAGGGTGAGCAGTACTTC,CASSPGLAGGPRKGEQYF
TRBD2,TRBV5-1,-,TRBJ2-1,TGCGCCAGCAGCTTGAATTCCGGGACTAGCGGGAGTGTAAGCTCCTACAATGAGCAGTTCTTC,CASSLNSGTSGSVSSYNEQFF
-,TRBV12-2,-,TRBJ2-7,TGTGCAAGTCGCTCCCGAAATTGGGGGAAAGAGGACTACGAGCAGTACTTC,CASRSRNWGKEDYEQYF
TRBD2,TRBV11-3,-,TRBJ2-1,TGTGCCAGCAGCTCTGACGGCGGGAGAGGCTACAATGAGCAGTTCTTC,CASSSDGGRGYNEQFF
-,TRBV5-1,-,TRBJ2-7,TGCGCCAGCAGCTCGACTGGACTTACCTACGAGCAGTACTTC,CASSSTGLTYEQYF
TRBD2,TRBV7-8,once,TRBJ2-3,TGTGCCAGCAGCGCTAGCGGGGATAATACGCAGTATTTT,CASSASGDNTQYF
TRBD1,TRBV19,-,TRBJ1-2,TGTGCCAGTAGGGACAGGCCCGGCTCTAACTATGGCTACACCTTC,CASRDRPGSNYGYTF
-,TRBV5-1,-,TRBJ2-7,TGCGCCAGCAGCTTGGATGGACAGTCCTACGAGCAGTACTTC,CASSLDGQSYEQYF
TRBD2,TRBV10-3,-,TRBJ2-1,TGTGCCATCAAGGAGGGACTAGCGGGAGGGCAGCAGTTCTTC,CAIKEGLAGGQQFF
TRBD1,TRBV5-6,-,TRBJ1-3,TGTGCCAGCAGCTCTGTCCGTATCCTACGGGACAGCTCTGGAAACACCATATATTTT,CASSSVRILRDSSGNTIYF
-,TRBV5-1,-,TRBJ2-7,TGCGCCAGCAGCTTGGGTGTTAGTAGGGTTACCTACGAGCAGTACTTC,CASSLGVSRVTYEQYF
TRBD2,TRBV5-1,-,TRBJ2-7,TGCGCCAGCAGCTTGGACAGCCGGACTAGCGGGAGAATCGCCTACGAGCAGTACTTC,CASSLDSRTSGRIAYEQYF
-,TRBV9,-,TRBJ1-2,TGTGCCAGCAGCAAAGAATTCTATGGCTACACCTTC,CASSKEFYGYTF
-,TRBV4-3,-,TRBJ2-4,TGCGCCAGCAGCCAAGATAGGGAGCGGGCCAAAAACATTCAGTACTTC,CASSQDRERAKNIQYF
-,TRBV29-1,-,TRBJ2-7,TGCAGCGTTCGTGGGTGGGAGCGATACGAGCAGTACTTC,CSVRGWERYEQYF
TRBD1,TRBV9,-,TRBJ1-3,TGTGCCAGCAGCTCAAGGACAGGGGGCCTGGGAAACACCATATATTTT,CASSSRTGGLGNTIYF
-,TRBV28,-,TRBJ1-5,TGTGCCAGCAGTCCACTTCTTGGACGTTTTGGCGGCAATCAGCCCCAGCATTTT,CASSPLLGRFGGNQPQHF
-,TRBV7-8,-,TRBJ2-1,TGTGCCAGCAGCTTAGGGTACAATGAGCAGTTCTTC,CASSLGYNEQFF
TRBD2,TRBV27,-,TRBJ2-1,TGTGCCAGCAGTTCACCGGGACTAGTAGGCAATGAGCAGTTCTTC,CASSSPGLVGNEQFF
-,TRBV5-1,-,TRBJ2-7,TGCGCCAGCAGCACCCTCCTAGGTGGGGCCTACGAGCAGTACTTC,CASSTLLGGAYEQYF
TRBD1,TRBV5-1,-,TRBJ1-4,TGCGCCAGCAGCAAGGCGGGACAGGGGGCCCTTAATGAAAAACTGTTTTTT,CASSKAGQGALNEKLFF
TRBD1,TRBV7-9,-,TRBJ2-7,TGTGCCAGCACCTCCGGGACAGGGGTCTACGAGCAGTACTTC,CASTSGTGVYEQYF
TRBD1,TRBV6-5,-,TRBJ1-1,TGTGCCAGCAGTTACCTTGACAGGGGTAACACTGAAGCTTTCTTT,CASSYLDRGNTEAFF
-,TRBV7-2,-,TRBJ1-2,TGTGCCAGCAGCATTCGGACCGCTACTTATGGCTACACCTTC,CASSIRTATYGYTF